The 25 T cell receptor beta chains below were found in one sample sequenced in a study of blood T cell repertoires in COVID-19. TCRdb's copy holds only in-frame clones and misses some; the assay was immunoSEQ multiplex PCR. The data contain some 210,000 clones, about four fifths of them singletons. Source material: peripheral blood. The receptors here all came from a woman aged 40 to 55 with acute or convalescent COVID-19.

CDR3 nucleotides: TGTGCCAGTAGTATCCCAGGGGTGGGAGCTTTCTTT. Its translation is CASSIPGVGAFF. The J gene is TRBJ1-1, the V gene TRBV19, with D maybe TRBD1 (6 bases). The V gene lost 3 bases and the J gene lost 10 bases, with 12 bases spanning the gap. Germline-derived CDR1 and CDR2 are LNHDA and SQIVND (reference sequence). This CDR3 spans 12 amino acids.

The rearrangement uses TRBV30 and TRBJ2-7; tentatively, D is TRBD2 (5 bases). The CDR3 loop spans 13 amino acids. Per the germline V gene, CDR1 is GTSNPN and CDR2 is SVGIG (reference sequence). V lost 5 bases and J lost 1, with 12 bases in between. The DNA for the CDR3 is TGTGCCTGGTTGGAGAGGGATTCCTACGAGCAGTACTTC. This sequence encodes CAWLERDSYEQYF.

This rearrangement joins TRBV7-2 to TRBJ2-7; 8 nucleotides line up with TRBD1. This CDR3 has 13 amino acids. From germline, CDR1 is SGHTA and CDR2 FQGNSA. Unmatched junction bases numbered 3, after V lost 5 bases and J lost 3 bases. The CDR3 is CASSRGQGYEQYF. For the CDR3, the DNA is TGTGCCAGCAGCCGTGGACAGGGCTACGAGCAGTACTTC.

V usage is TRBV3-1 (or the pseudogene TRBV3-2) and J usage is TRBJ2-3; no clear D. In germline, CDR1 is LGHDT, CDR2 YNNKEL (reference sequence). The CDR3 has 15 residues. V lost 0 bases and J 6 bases, leaving 13 bases between the germline ends. The CDR3 coding sequence is TGTGCCAGCAGCCAAGATCGCTACGAGGCGGATACGCAGTATTTT. Its translation: CASSQDRYEADTQYF.

The chain joins TRBV4-3 to TRBJ1-1, with 8 bases identical to TRBD1. This CDR3 region has 16 residues. V shed 4 bases and J 4 bases; nucleotides not matched to a gene: 11. Germline lookup yields CDR1 LGHNA and CDR2 YSLEER. The CDR3 bases are TGCGCCAGCAGCCCCGAAAGGGACAGGAGGGGCACTGAAGCTTTCTTT. It codes for CASSPERDRRGTEAFF.

The CDR3 nucleotides read TGCGCCAGCAGCTTGGACAGGGGGCGCTTATTTTACACTGAAGCTTTCTTT. This sequence encodes CASSLDRGRLFYTEAFF. This sequence joins TRBV5-1 and TRBJ1-1; TRBD1 matches 9 bases. The V and J ends lost 0 bases and 3 bases, in that order; junction bases with no gene match: 9. Germline V gene lookup returns CDR1 SGHRS and CDR2 YFSETQ. The length of the CDR3 is 17 residues.

V is TRBV24-1 and J is TRBJ2-2; TRBD2 matches at 14 bases. Per germline, CDR1 KGHDR and CDR2 SFDVKD. V was pared by 5 bases and J by 7 bases, with 8 bases of the junction left unmatched. This CDR3 spans 17 amino acids. CDR3 nucleotides: TGTGCCACCAGTGCCTCGGGACTAGCGGGAGTGATCGGGGAGCTGTTTTTT. Residues: CATSASGLAGVIGELFF.

J is TRBJ2-1 and V is TRBV24-1; the D gene is possibly TRBD2 (5 bases). The CDR3 length is 14 residues. The V end was cut by 6 bases, the J end by 4 bases, with 12 bases between. The germline CDR1 and CDR2 sequences are KGHDR and SFDVKD. The CDR3 DNA follows: TGTGCCACCAGTTTAGGAGGAGTGTACAATGAGCAGTTCTTC. It translates to CATSLGGVYNEQFF.

The chain combines TRBV5-1 with TRBJ1-1; 8 bases match TRBD1. Unmatched junction bases numbered 12, after V lost 2 bases and J lost 12 bases. Germline V gives CDR1 SGHRS, CDR2 YFSETQ. CDR3 length equals 14 residues. CDR3 loop: CASSFPRPGGETFF. CDR3 coding DNA: TGCGCCAGCAGCTTTCCCAGGCCAGGGGGCGAAACTTTCTTT.

This sequence joins TRBV18 and TRBJ2-3; 8 bases align to TRBD2. The ends lost 4 bases at V and 4 bases at J; junction bases unmatched: 7. The germline gives CDR1 KGHSH, CDR2 LQKENI. The CDR3 contains 15 residues. The CDR3 protein is CASSRGSGASDTQYF. DNA for the CDR3: TGTGCCAGCTCACGGGGTAGCGGGGCCTCAGATACGCAGTATTTT.

The rearrangement links TRBV5-7 to TRBJ1-4, with 10 bases that match TRBD1. TRBV5-7 is an ORF; its function is uncertain. The CDR3 covers 15 residues. Trimming removed 3 bases from V and 6 bases from J; junction bases left unmatched: 5. This CDR3 is CASSSSGTGDEKLFF. CDR3 DNA sequence: TGTGCCAGCAGCTCATCCGGGACAGGGGATGAAAAACTGTTTTTT.

V usage is TRBV2 and J usage is TRBJ1-6; a possible D gene is TRBD1 (5 bases). CDR1 is SNHLY and CDR2 is FYNNEI in the germline V gene. CDR3 length: 14 amino acids. V gave up 4 bases and J gave up 5 bases, with 9 bases separating them. The CDR3 coding sequence is TGTGCCAGCAGTGCTTGGGGGGATAATTCACCCCTCCACTTT. It specifies CASSAWGDNSPLHF. The full variable domain, its missing parts supplied by reference TRBV2 and TRBJ1-6, is EPEVTQTPSHQVTQMGQEVILRCVPISNHLYFYWYRQILGQKVEFLVSFYNNEISEKSEIFDDQFSVERPDGSNFTLKIRSTKLEDSAMYFCASSAWGDNSPLHFGNGTRLTVT.

The chain is built from TRBV28 and TRBJ2-3; 10 bases are shared with TRBD2. The CDR3 consists of 16 residues. Germline loops: CDR1 MDHEN, CDR2 SYDVKM. Losses at the gene ends were 5 bases for V and 8 bases for J; bases not matched to a gene: 13. CDR3 residues: CASSQRGGTSALTQYF. For the CDR3, the DNA is TGTGCCAGCAGTCAGAGGGGGGGGACTAGCGCTCTTACGCAGTATTTT.

A single count supports this clone. The J gene is TRBJ2-7, the V gene TRBV2; 10 positions match TRBD1. V gave up 3 bases and J gave up 4 bases; unmatched junction bases: 3. This CDR3 contains 14 residues. Germline CDR1 and CDR2: SNHLY and FYNNEI. CDR3 nucleotides: TGTGCCAGCAGTGATGCGGGACAGGGGTACGAGCAGTACTTC. Translation: CASSDAGQGYEQYF.

V usage is TRBV18 and J usage is TRBJ1-1, with D possibly matching TRBD1 (5 bases). V was trimmed by 3 bases and J by 6 bases, leaving 23 bases between them. CDR1 KGHSH and CDR2 LQKENI come from the germline V gene. This CDR3 comprises 17 residues. The CDR3 DNA reads as TGTGCCAGCTCACCGGGGCAGGGCATGTCGTGGTGGTCTGAAGCTTTCTTT. Translating gives CASSPGQGMSWWSEAFF.

The rearrangement joins TRBV5-1 to TRBJ1-4, with D perhaps matching TRBD1 (6 bases). The CDR3 loop spans 16 amino acids. Germline CDR1 SGHRS, CDR2 YFSETQ. V was shortened by 3 bases and J by 7 bases, with 19 bases between the two germline ends. CDR3 in DNA: TGCGCCAGCAGCTGGACTGCCGGGACACAGGGTGAAAAACTGTTTTTT. Translating it yields CASSWTAGTQGEKLFF.

The chain is built from TRBV19 and TRBJ1-2, with D unresolved. V was trimmed by 3 bases and J by 8 bases, leaving 10 bases between them. The CDR3 loop spans 12 amino acids. Looked up from germline, CDR1 is LNHDA and CDR2 is SQIVND (reference sequence). The CDR3 region is CASSIIRGGYTF. As DNA, the CDR3 is TGTGCCAGTAGTATTATTCGAGGCGGCTACACCTTC.

The genes are TRBV5-6 and TRBJ1-5, with 7 nucleotides matching TRBD1. Per germline, CDR1 SGHDT and CDR2 YYEEEE. The ends lost 3 bases at V and 5 bases at J; junction bases unmatched: 11. The CDR3 runs 16 residues. The CDR3 is CASSSQGNRGYQPQHF. CDR3 bases: TGTGCCAGCAGCTCCCAAGGGAACAGGGGATATCAGCCCCAGCATTTT.

The rearrangement uses TRBV5-4 and TRBJ2-3; the match to TRBD2 covers 7 bases. The CDR3 extends over 17 amino acids. The V and J ends lost 0 bases and 2 bases, in that order; junction bases with no gene match: 9. Germline V lookup: CDR1 SGHNT, CDR2 YYREEE (reference sequence). Here the CDR3 reads CASSLDRASGYTDTQYF. The CDR3, as DNA: TGTGCCAGCAGCTTGGACCGCGCTAGCGGTTACACAGATACGCAGTATTTT. The full variable domain, in which reference TRBV5-4 and TRBJ2-3 provide the parts outside the CDR3, is ETGVTQSPTHLIKTRGQQVTLRCSSQSGHNTVSWYQQALGQGPQFIFQYYREEENGRGNFPPRFSGLQFPNYSSELNVNALELDDSALYLCASSLDRASGYTDTQYFGPGTRLTVL.

V gene TRBV20-1 combines with J gene TRBJ2-7; TRBD2 agrees at 11 bases. Germline CDR1 is DFQATT and CDR2 is SNEGSKA (reference sequence). The CDR3 sequence is 16 residues long. V lost 3 bases and J lost 0; bases outside the gene matches: 7. This CDR3 is CSASRPTSGNSYEQYF. For the CDR3, the DNA is TGCAGTGCTAGTCGCCCGACTAGCGGGAACTCCTACGAGCAGTACTTC.

The rearrangement joins TRBV5-1 to TRBJ2-1; possible D gene TRBD1, 6 bases. The CDR3 is made up of 12 amino acids. V lost 2 bases to trimming and J lost 7 bases, with 7 bases between them. CDR1 and CDR2 from the germline V gene are SGHRS and YFSETQ. CDR3 residues: CASSFRGNEQFF. DNA of the CDR3: TGCGCCAGCAGCTTTAGGGGGAATGAGCAGTTCTTC.

CDR3 DNA sequence: TGTGCCAGCAGCTTTAGCAATCAGCCCCAGCATTTT. It codes for CASSFSNQPQHF. This chain joins TRBV6-6 and TRBJ1-5; D uncertain. This CDR3 region has 12 residues. Trimming took 6 bases from V and 0 from J, leaving 3 bases between them. Looked up from germline, CDR1 is MNHNY and CDR2 is SVGAGI (reference sequence).

The V and J genes are TRBV27 and TRBJ2-7, with 13 bases matching TRBD2. With V trimmed by 3 bases and J by 7 bases, 6 bases remained unmatched. Germline assignment: CDR1 MNHEY and CDR2 SMNVEV (reference sequence). The CDR3 extends over 15 amino acids. CDR3 residues: CASSFRTSGSNEQYF. The CDR3, as DNA: TGTGCCAGCAGTTTTCGGACTAGCGGGAGTAATGAGCAGTACTTC.

The chain has TRBV21-1 and TRBJ1-1; the table's D call of TRBD1 was not tested on the DNA. TRBV21-1 is assigned pseudogene status. The CDR3 runs 12 residues. CDR3 nucleotide sequence: TGTGCCAGCAGGGGACAGGGCGCTGAAGCTTTCTTT. Translated: CASRGQGAEAFF.

This chain connects TRBV27 to TRBJ2-7, with 7 bases identical to TRBD2. The CDR3 runs 16 residues. Germline V CDR1 and CDR2: MNHEY, SMNVEV (reference sequence). Losses at the gene ends were 0 bases for V and 2 bases for J; bases not matched to a gene: 7. Here the CDR3 reads CASSLSGVGLAYEQYF. CDR3 nucleotide sequence: TGTGCCAGCAGTTTATCGGGCGTAGGACTAGCCTACGAGCAGTACTTC.